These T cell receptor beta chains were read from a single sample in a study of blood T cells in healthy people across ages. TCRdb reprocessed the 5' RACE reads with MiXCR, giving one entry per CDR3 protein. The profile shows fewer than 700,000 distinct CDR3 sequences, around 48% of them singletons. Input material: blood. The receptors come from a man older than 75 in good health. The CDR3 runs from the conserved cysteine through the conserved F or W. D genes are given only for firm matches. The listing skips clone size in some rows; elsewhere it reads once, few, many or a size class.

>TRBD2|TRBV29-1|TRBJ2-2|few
CSVVSGRKTGELFF
TGCAGCGTTGTTAGCGGGAGAAAGACCGGGGAGCTGTTTTTT
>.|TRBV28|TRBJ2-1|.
CASSLPTAGYNEQFF
TGTGCCAGCAGTTTACCGACAGCGGGCTACAATGAGCAGTTCTTC
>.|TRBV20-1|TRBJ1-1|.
CSARDLTANTEAFF
TGCAGTGCTAGAGATTTGACGGCGAACACTGAAGCTTTCTTT
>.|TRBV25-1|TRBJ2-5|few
CASSEAGRETQYF
TGTGCCAGCAGTGAAGCAGGGCGAGAGACCCAGTACTTC
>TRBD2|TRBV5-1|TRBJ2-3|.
CASSRIIAGGKTDTQYF
TGCGCCAGCAGCCGGATAATAGCGGGGGGGAAGACAGATACGCAGTATTTT
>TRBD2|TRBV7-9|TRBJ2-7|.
CASSPPGTRKSSYEQYF
TGTGCCAGCAGCCCGCCGGGGACTAGAAAGAGCTCCTACGAGCAGTACTTC
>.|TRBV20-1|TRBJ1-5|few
CSAQQGGSNQPQHF
TGCAGTGCGCAACAGGGAGGTAGCAATCAGCCCCAGCATTTT
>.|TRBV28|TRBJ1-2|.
CASSSSGRDSGRGGYTF
TGTGCCAGCAGTTCCTCCGGCCGGGACTCCGGGCGTGGTGGCTACACCTTC
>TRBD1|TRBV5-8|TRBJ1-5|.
CASSLLDRGRFQPQHF
TGTGCCAGCAGCTTGTTGGACAGGGGGCGATTCCAGCCCCAGCATTTT
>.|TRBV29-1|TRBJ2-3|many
CSVGGIATDTQYF
TGCAGCGTTGGGGGGATAGCCACAGATACGCAGTATTTT
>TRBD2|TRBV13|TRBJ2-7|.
CASSFKTSVSYEQYF
TGTGCCAGCAGCTTCAAGACTAGCGTCTCCTACGAGCAGTACTTC
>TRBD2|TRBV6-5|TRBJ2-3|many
CASSYSLAGGKADTQYF
TGTGCCAGCAGTTACTCCCTAGCGGGAGGGAAGGCAGATACGCAGTATTTT
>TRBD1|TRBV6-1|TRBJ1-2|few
CASSHEGARNGYTF
TGTGCCAGCAGTCATGAGGGGGCGAGAAATGGCTACACCTTC
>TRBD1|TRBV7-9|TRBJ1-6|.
CASSFQQGLGDSPLHF
TGTGCCAGCAGCTTCCAACAGGGGTTAGGGGATTCACCCCTCCACTTT
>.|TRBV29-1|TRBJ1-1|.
CSGGTSNTEAFF
TGCAGCGGGGGGACATCGAACACTGAAGCTTTCTTT
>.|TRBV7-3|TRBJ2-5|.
CASSLMGVGAEETQYF
TGTGCCAGCAGCTTAATGGGAGTCGGCGCAGAAGAGACCCAGTACTTC
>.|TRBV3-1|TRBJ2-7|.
CASSRRGQGLSEQYF
TGTGCCAGCAGCCGGAGGGGGCAGGGACTAAGCGAGCAGTACTTC
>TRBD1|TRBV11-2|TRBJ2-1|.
CASSSPGQTYNEQFF
TGTGCCAGCAGTTCCCCGGGACAGACCTACAATGAGCAGTTCTTC
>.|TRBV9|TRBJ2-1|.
CASSPGTSPTHGEQFF
TGTGCCAGCAGCCCAGGCACTAGCCCTACGCACGGTGAGCAGTTCTTC
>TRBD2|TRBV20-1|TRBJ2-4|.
CSARDGTSGNVGIQYF
TGCAGTGCTAGAGATGGGACTAGCGGGAATGTGGGCATTCAGTACTTC
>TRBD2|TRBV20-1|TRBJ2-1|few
CSAYAGTSSYNEQFF
TGCAGTGCTTACGCCGGGACTAGCTCCTACAATGAGCAGTTCTTC
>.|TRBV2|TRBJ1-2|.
CASKTPGFYGYTF
TGTGCCAGCAAAACCCCCGGGTTCTATGGCTACACCTTC
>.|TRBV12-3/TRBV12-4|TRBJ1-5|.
CASSFNPDQPQHF
TGTGCCAGCAGTTTCAATCCAGATCAGCCCCAGCATTTT
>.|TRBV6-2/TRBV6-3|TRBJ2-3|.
CASSFGRPRDTQYF
TGTGCCAGCAGTTTCGGGCGGCCCAGAGATACGCAGTATTTT
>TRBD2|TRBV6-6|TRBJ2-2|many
CAAGDYTGELFF
TGTGCCGCGGGGGATTACACCGGGGAGCTGTTTTTT
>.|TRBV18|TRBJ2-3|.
CASSPGTQGNTQYF
TGTGCCAGCTCACCAGGAACCCAGGGGAATACGCAGTATTTT
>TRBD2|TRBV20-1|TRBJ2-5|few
CSASSGTSGQETQYF
TGCAGTGCTTCGTCCGGGACTAGCGGACAAGAGACCCAGTACTTC
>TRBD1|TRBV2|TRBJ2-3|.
CASSEVRGTGRLMDTQYF
TGTGCCAGCAGTGAAGTTCGGGGGACAGGGAGGTTGATGGATACGCAGTATTTT
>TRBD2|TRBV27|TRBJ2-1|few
CASSLTAASGMYEQFF
TGTGCCAGCAGTTTAACGGCTGCTAGCGGGATGTATGAGCAGTTCTTC